Listed below are T cell receptor beta chains from one sample, sequenced in a study of cytomegalovirus exposure and HLA in healthy donors. Only in-frame clones appear in the TCRdb table, and some are missing; sequencing was by immunoSEQ multiplex PCR. The table records 160,000 or so clones, around 84% of them present only once. Sequenced: PBMCs. The receptors originated from a man aged 18-30 years in good health and CMV-seronegative. The CDR3 runs from the conserved cysteine through the conserved F or W. Each record gives: D gene, V gene, J gene, CDR3 protein. The D gene is left open where the match is weak.

d_gene: NA; v_gene: TRBV18; j_gene: TRBJ2-3; CDR3aa: CASSPAIPPDTQYF
d_gene: TRBD2; v_gene: TRBV7-2; j_gene: TRBJ2-5; CDR3aa: CASSYPSGGRETQYF
d_gene: NA; v_gene: TRBV10-3; j_gene: TRBJ2-6; CDR3aa: CAISGQPAGANVLTF
d_gene: NA; v_gene: TRBV9; j_gene: TRBJ2-5; CDR3aa: CASSVARGETQYF
d_gene: NA; v_gene: TRBV29-1; j_gene: TRBJ1-1; CDR3aa: CSVEILTVNTEAFF
d_gene: TRBD2; v_gene: TRBV25-1; j_gene: TRBJ2-1; CDR3aa: CASSDTAGSSYNEQFF
d_gene: TRBD1; v_gene: TRBV27; j_gene: TRBJ2-3; CDR3aa: CASLNRDRVGDTQYF
d_gene: NA; v_gene: TRBV6-6; j_gene: TRBJ1-1; CDR3aa: CASTPTANTEAFF
d_gene: TRBD1; v_gene: TRBV7-9; j_gene: TRBJ1-5; CDR3aa: CASSSTGEDQPQHF
d_gene: NA; v_gene: TRBV4-1; j_gene: TRBJ1-1; CDR3aa: CASSRPGISPEAFF
d_gene: NA; v_gene: TRBV6-6; j_gene: TRBJ1-2; CDR3aa: CASSSDIGGYTF
d_gene: NA; v_gene: TRBV6-6; j_gene: TRBJ1-5; CDR3aa: CASSTVQGQPQHF
d_gene: NA; v_gene: TRBV28; j_gene: TRBJ1-2; CDR3aa: CASREMPYGYTF
d_gene: NA; v_gene: TRBV5-6; j_gene: TRBJ2-7; CDR3aa: CASSLGVAEPSSYEQYF
d_gene: TRBD2; v_gene: TRBV19; j_gene: TRBJ2-3; CDR3aa: CASSTDFFERGGNTDTQYF
d_gene: TRBD2; v_gene: TRBV4-1; j_gene: TRBJ2-5; CDR3aa: CASSLRGLVGSGRRETQYF
d_gene: NA; v_gene: TRBV28; j_gene: TRBJ2-7; CDR3aa: CASSPVGEASYEQYF
d_gene: NA; v_gene: TRBV6-1; j_gene: TRBJ2-5; CDR3aa: CASSEGRRGTQYF
d_gene: NA; v_gene: TRBV27; j_gene: TRBJ1-4; CDR3aa: CASSSGPGWEKLFF
d_gene: TRBD2; v_gene: TRBV7-9; j_gene: TRBJ2-1; CDR3aa: CASSLPLAGDNNEQFF
d_gene: NA; v_gene: TRBV6-4; j_gene: TRBJ2-1; CDR3aa: CASSDWLNNEQFF
d_gene: TRBD1; v_gene: TRBV28; j_gene: TRBJ1-5; CDR3aa: CASSRRPQGAVQPQHF
d_gene: NA; v_gene: TRBV5-1; j_gene: TRBJ1-1; CDR3aa: CASSLATATEAFF
d_gene: TRBD1; v_gene: TRBV5-1; j_gene: TRBJ1-4; CDR3aa: CASSPGQGAEKLFF
d_gene: NA; v_gene: TRBV10-3; j_gene: TRBJ2-3; CDR3aa: CAITPSDWGTDTQYF
d_gene: TRBD1; v_gene: TRBV6-1; j_gene: TRBJ1-2; CDR3aa: CASSERDRVDGYTF
d_gene: NA; v_gene: TRBV6-5; j_gene: TRBJ1-1; CDR3aa: CASRAASVTEAFF
d_gene: NA; v_gene: TRBV7-9; j_gene: TRBJ1-3; CDR3aa: CASSPHRPVEGNTIYF
d_gene: TRBD2; v_gene: TRBV6-5; j_gene: TRBJ2-5; CDR3aa: CANSYSRGGEETQYF
d_gene: NA; v_gene: TRBV7-3; j_gene: TRBJ1-1; CDR3aa: CASSLGMNTEAFF